This is a list of T cell receptor beta chains from one sample in a study of blood T cell repertoires in COVID-19. Method: immunoSEQ multiplex PCR; TCRdb's copy keeps in-frame clones and lacks some. The table records approximately 140,000 clones, 84% of them present only once. The sequencing input was peripheral blood. The receptors stem from a human donor in a cohort sampled during active COVID-19. Each CDR3 is given with its conserved first and last residue. Each record gives: V gene, J gene, clone size, D gene, CDR3 protein, CDR3 DNA. D genes are given only for firm matches. Clone size appears in some rows only: once, few, many, or a class for an expanded clone.

TRBV5-6	TRBJ2-7	.	TRBD2	CASRLARAGGARPGYEQYF	TGTGCCAGCAGATTGGCCCGGGCGGGGGGGGCGCGTCCGGGCTACGAGCAGTACTTC
TRBV7-6	TRBJ2-3	.	TRBD1	CASSLRTGPTDTQYF	TGTGCCAGCAGCCTACGGACAGGACCTACAGATACGCAGTATTTT
TRBV4-2	TRBJ2-7	.	.	CASSQELSDSYEQYF	TGTGCCAGCAGCCAAGAGCTTTCAGACTCCTACGAGCAGTACTTC
TRBV19	TRBJ2-3	.	.	CASSSEHGDTQYF	TGTGCCAGTAGTTCGGAGCACGGAGATACGCAGTATTTT
TRBV7-6	TRBJ2-3	.	.	CASSPREGRRTDTQYF	TGTGCCAGCAGCCCGCGCGAGGGGAGGAGAACAGATACGCAGTATTTT
TRBV28	TRBJ1-2	.	TRBD1	CASSPPNPGQGANTF	TGTGCCAGCAGTCCCCCTAACCCAGGACAGGGTGCGAACACCTTC
TRBV11-1	TRBJ2-1	.	TRBD2	CASSPQTSGTYNEQFF	TGTGCCAGCAGCCCGCAGACTAGCGGGACCTACAATGAGCAGTTCTTC
TRBV11-2	TRBJ1-4	once	.	CASSLAQGTNEKLFF	TGTGCCAGCAGCTTGGCCCAGGGAACTAATGAAAAACTGTTTTTT
TRBV4-3	TRBJ1-2	few	.	CASSQDRGVGGYTF	TGCGCCAGCAGCCAAGATCGGGGGGTTGGTGGCTACACCTTC
TRBV2	TRBJ1-3	once	.	CASLRGGSGNTIYF	TGTGCCAGCTTGAGGGGGGGCTCTGGAAACACCATATATTTT
TRBV7-2	TRBJ1-2	.	.	CASSLGPPREDGYTF	TGTGCCAGCAGCTTAGGTCCCCCCAGGGAAGATGGCTACACCTTC
TRBV15	TRBJ1-2	few	.	CATSRDREALYGYTF	TGTGCCACCAGCAGAGATCGGGAGGCTTTGTATGGCTACACCTTC
TRBV7-9	TRBJ1-1	.	.	CASSLVRQQNTEAFF	TGTGCCAGCAGCTTAGTTCGACAGCAGAACACTGAAGCTTTCTTT
TRBV7-6	TRBJ1-3	.	.	CASSLFSGNTIYF	TGTGCCAGCAGCTTATTCTCCGGAAACACCATATATTTT
TRBV12-1	TRBJ1-1	once	.	CASSSLVTEAFF	TGTGCCAGCAGCTCCCTTGTAACTGAAGCTTTCTTT
TRBV6-1	TRBJ1-1	.	.	CASSEPGAPEAFF	TGTGCCAGCAGTGAACCAGGGGCCCCTGAAGCTTTCTTT
TRBV9	TRBJ2-5	.	TRBD2	CASTRDGGQETQYF	TGTGCCAGCACCAGAGACGGGGGGCAAGAGACCCAGTACTTC
TRBV4-1	TRBJ1-5	.	.	CASSQDSGGDLQPQHF	TGCGCCAGCAGCCAAGATAGCGGTGGTGATCTACAGCCCCAGCATTTT
TRBV9	TRBJ2-2	once	TRBD1	CASSFPATRAGGSPGAGELFF	TGTGCCAGCAGCTTCCCGGCCACAAGGGCAGGGGGCTCCCCGGGGGCCGGGGAGCTGTTTTTT
TRBV5-1	TRBJ1-1	once	.	CASSPAPVNTEAFF	TGCGCCAGCAGCCCCGCCCCAGTGAACACTGAAGCTTTCTTT
TRBV4-2	TRBJ2-2	.	.	CASSQDRRASNTGELFF	TGTGCCAGCAGCCAAGATCGGAGGGCCTCGAACACCGGGGAGCTGTTTTTT
TRBV3-1/TRBV3-2	TRBJ1-1	.	.	CASSQVGLGTEAFF	TGTGCCAGCAGCCAAGTGGGCCTGGGCACTGAAGCTTTCTTT
TRBV19	TRBJ1-1	.	.	CASSIIRGAFGTEAFF	TGTGCCAGTAGTATAATACGGGGGGCTTTCGGCACTGAAGCTTTCTTT
TRBV6-5	TRBJ2-7	.	TRBD1	CALLRTGINEQYF	TGTGCCCTGCTCAGGACAGGAATCAACGAGCAGTACTTC
TRBV6-5	TRBJ2-7	once	.	CASSTLADYEQYF	TGTGCCAGCAGTACTTTAGCGGACTACGAGCAGTACTTC
TRBV5-6	TRBJ2-2	.	TRBD2	CASSLVGGATGELFF	TGTGCCAGCAGCTTGGTCGGGGGGGCCACCGGGGAGCTGTTTTTT
TRBV5-1	TRBJ1-2	.	.	CASSLRMEGYTF	TGCGCCAGCAGCCTACGGATGGAGGGCTACACCTTC
TRBV24-1	TRBJ1-3	once	.	CATQGTGNTIYF	TGTGCCACTCAGGGAACTGGAAACACCATATATTTT
TRBV11-3	TRBJ2-1	.	TRBD2	CASSPAGTSGDNEQFF	TGTGCCAGCAGCCCTGCGGGGACTAGCGGAGACAATGAGCAGTTCTTC
TRBV9	TRBJ2-2	.	TRBD1	CASSVVQGAGGELFF	TGTGCCAGCAGCGTAGTACAGGGGGCTGGCGGGGAGCTGTTTTTT